These 10 T cell receptor beta chains originate from one sample sequenced in a study of human T cells and chemical hapten exposure. TCRdb re-called the RACE reads with MiXCR, one entry per CDR3 protein. The sample has around 330,000 distinct CDR3 sequences, 5% to 6.5% seen once. Regarding time point: pre-sensitization, week 0. Treatment given: therapeutic diphenylcyclopropenone sensitization with weekly scalp DPC. The sample consisted of whole blood, taken in connection with sensitization to the hapten diphenylcyclopropenone (DPC). Every receptor here comes from a woman aged 18-29 years with alopecia areata. Some clones in this sample may be carry-over from other donors' samples.

In this sample, this clonotype turned up a few times. J is TRBJ2-2 and V is TRBV4-3; TRBD1 aligns across 7 bases. V lost 0 bases and J lost 2; bases outside the gene matches: 6. This CDR3 has 17 amino acids. In germline, CDR1 is LGHNA, CDR2 YSLEER. The CDR3 nucleotides read TGCGCCAGCAGCCAAGAGACAGGGCCTTTCAACACCGGGGAGCTGTTTTTT. Translating it yields CASSQETGPFNTGELFF.

The V call is TRBV7-2, the J call TRBJ2-3, with 8 bases identical to TRBD2. This CDR3 is 15 amino acids long. The J segment lost 2 bases and the V segment lost 4 bases, leaving 5 bases of the junction unmatched. From germline, CDR1 is SGHTA and CDR2 FQGNSA. This chain's CDR3 is CASSSQAGVTDTQYF. Written as DNA, the CDR3 is TGTGCCAGCAGCTCACAAGCGGGGGTCACAGATACGCAGTATTTT.

This clonotype appeared many times. This sequence joins TRBV20-1 and TRBJ1-2; no clear D. Trimming removed 5 bases from V and 5 bases from J, with 12 bases in between. The CDR3 length is 12 residues. Germline V gene sequence: CDR1 DFQATT, CDR2 SNEGSKA (reference sequence). The CDR3 bases are TGCAGTGCTGAATGGTCAGCTTATGGCTACACCTTC. Its protein is CSAEWSAYGYTF.

This clonotype was detected ten times or more. The chain couples TRBV6-2 or TRBV6-3 to TRBJ1-1, with D unresolved. Germline lookup yields CDR1 MNHEY and CDR2 SVGEGT. This CDR3 is built from 11 residues. V was pared by 5 bases and J by 6 bases, with 7 bases between. For the CDR3, the DNA is TGTGCCAGCAGTCACGGGCCTGAAGCTTTCTTT. This sequence encodes CASSHGPEAFF.

In its sample, this clonotype was seen many times. The rearrangement links TRBV7-2 to TRBJ2-2; 7 nucleotides agree with TRBD1. Germline CDR1 SGHTA, CDR2 FQGNSA. Trimming removed 4 bases from V and 4 bases from J; junction bases left unmatched: 9. The CDR3 loop spans 16 amino acids. In DNA form, the CDR3 reads TGTGCCAGCAGCTCAGGGACAGCCAGGGGCACCGGGGAGCTGTTTTTT. Translated: CASSSGTARGTGELFF.

This clonotype has more than one count but fewer than ten. The rearrangement links TRBV2 to TRBJ2-3, with 10 bases that match TRBD2. V was pared by 6 bases and J by 4 bases, with 10 bases of the junction left unmatched. This CDR3 spans 16 amino acids. Germline CDR1 reads SNHLY; CDR2 reads FYNNEI. CDR3 amino acids: CASSGDALAGADTQYF. In DNA, the CDR3 is TGTGCCAGCAGCGGTGACGCCCTAGCGGGGGCAGATACGCAGTATTTT.

The chain carries TRBV5-6 and TRBJ2-3; D is uncertain. The CDR3 is 15 amino acids. Germline V gene lookup returns CDR1 SGHDT and CDR2 YYEEEE. The germline V and J ends were trimmed by 4 bases and 4 bases, with 16 bases remaining between them. CDR3 in amino acids: CASSNWGSSSDTQYF. The CDR3, as DNA: TGTGCCAGCAGCAATTGGGGTAGCAGCTCAGATACGCAGTATTTT.

This clonotype was counted many times. The V and J genes are TRBV12-3 or TRBV12-4 and TRBJ1-4; D is perhaps TRBD1 (5 bases). The CDR3 consists of 14 residues. The ends were cut back, 4 bases at V and 4 bases at J, with 10 bases in the middle. CDR3 sequence: CASSYRDGNEKLFF. The CDR3 region has the DNA TGTGCCAGCAGTTACCGGGACGGTAATGAAAAACTGTTTTTT.

This clonotype showed up just a few times. The CDR3 DNA follows: TGTGCCAGCAGTTACGGGGGCGGGACAGGGTCCACTGAAGCTTTCTTT. Protein product: CASSYGGGTGSTEAFF. The rearrangement uses TRBV6-5 and TRBJ1-1; 9 bases are shared with TRBD1. CDR1 is MNHEY, CDR2 SVGAGI, per germline. V trimming: 2 bases; J trimming: 4 bases; junction bases outside the gene matches: 8. The CDR3 is 16 residues long.

This sequence joins TRBV2 and TRBJ1-5; D is uncertain. CDR1 is SNHLY and CDR2 is FYNNEI in the germline V gene. This CDR3 has 14 residues. Between the trimmed V and J ends, which lost 3 bases and 0 bases, there was a span of 6 bases. CDR3 bases: TGTGCCAGCAGTGATGTTGCTAGCAATCAGCCCCAGCATTTT. It translates to CASSDVASNQPQHF.